The 22 T cell receptor beta chains below come from one sample, sequenced in a study of cytomegalovirus exposure and HLA in healthy donors. In the PCR, 60 Vbeta and 13 Jbeta primers were used. TCRdb's copy holds only in-frame clones and misses some; the assay was immunoSEQ multiplex PCR. This table has fewer than 250,000 clones, roughly 83% appearing once. Sample: PBMCs. The receptors stem from a male donor in good health and CMV-seropositive.

This clone was detected a few times. V usage is TRBV7-8 and J usage is TRBJ2-5; D may be TRBD1 (6 bases). Germline lookup yields CDR1 SGHVS and CDR2 FQNEAQ. V was shortened by 3 bases and J by 4 bases, with 15 bases between the two germline ends. The CDR3 has 15 residues. The CDR3 nucleotides are TGTGCCAGCAGCTTGAGTAATGGGGGCGGAGAGACCCAGTACTTC. This codes for CASSLSNGGGETQYF.

This rearrangement joins TRBV4-1 to TRBJ1-3; tentative D call: TRBD1 (5 bases). The CDR3 totals 16 residues. Germline CDR1 MGHRA, CDR2 YSYEKL. The V and J ends lost 0 bases and 2 bases respectively, with 11 bases between them. CDR3 region: CASSQDRGGAGNTIYF. CDR3 DNA: TGCGCCAGCAGCCAAGATCGGGGGGGGGCTGGAAACACCATATATTTT.

This clone was picked up one time. This sequence joins TRBV4-1 and TRBJ2-1; D possibly corresponds to TRBD2 (6 bases). Trimming took 1 base from V and 0 from J, leaving 13 bases between them. Germline V gene lookup returns CDR1 MGHRA and CDR2 YSYEKL. The CDR3 is made up of 17 amino acids. In DNA, the CDR3 is TGCGCCAGCAGCCAAGGACCTGGGGGGAGCTCCTACAATGAGCAGTTCTTC. It codes for CASSQGPGGSSYNEQFF.

The rearrangement joins TRBV18 to TRBJ1-6; 9 bases align to TRBD1. Per the germline V gene, CDR1 is KGHSH and CDR2 is LQKENI. The CDR3 runs 20 residues. With 0 bases clipped from V and 8 bases from J, the junction kept 17 bases outside the gene matches. The CDR3 loop is CASSPPGLTGTGLYHSPLHF. The CDR3 coding sequence is TGTGCCAGCTCACCACCCGGTCTCACTGGGACAGGGCTTTATCATTCACCCCTCCACTTT. The whole variable domain, remainder taken from reference TRBV18 and TRBJ1-6, is NAGVMQNPRHLVRRRGQEARLRCSPMKGHSHVYWYRQLPEEGLKFMVYLQKENIIDESGMPKERFSAEFPKEGPSILRIQQVVRGDSAAYFCASSPPGLTGTGLYHSPLHFGNGTRLTVT.

V and J are TRBV6-5 and TRBJ2-3; D gene ambiguous. CDR3 length: 13 residues. V was cut by 0 bases and J by 4 bases, with 5 bases left in between. CDR1 MNHEY and CDR2 SVGAGI come from the germline V gene. CDR3 loop: CASSYSYADTQYF. CDR3 nucleotides: TGTGCCAGCAGTTACTCGTATGCAGATACGCAGTATTTT.

The chain links TRBV5-1 to TRBJ2-3, with D possibly TRBD1 on 6 matching bases. The CDR3 extends over 14 amino acids. Looked up from germline, CDR1 is SGHRS and CDR2 is YFSETQ. The V gene lost 4 bases and the J gene lost 3 bases, with 12 bases spanning the gap. The CDR3 reads CASSPQQGTDTQYF. The DNA of the CDR3 is TGCGCCAGCAGCCCTCAACAGGGTACAGATACGCAGTATTTT.

This clone appeared once. The rearrangement links TRBV5-1 to TRBJ1-1; D gene unclear. Germline V CDR1 and CDR2: SGHRS, YFSETQ. This CDR3 has 11 residues. V was shortened by 5 bases and J by 4 bases, with 6 bases between the two germline ends. Here the CDR3 reads CASSLGTEAFF. For the CDR3, the DNA is TGCGCCAGCAGTCTCGGCACTGAAGCTTTCTTT.

V gene TRBV5-1 combines with J gene TRBJ2-1, with 10 bases that match TRBD2. The CDR3 sequence is 19 residues long. V was clipped by 4 bases and J by 0 bases; unmatched bases: 13. The germline V gene has CDR1 SGHRS and CDR2 YFSETQ. The CDR3 region has the DNA TGCGCCAGCAGCCCAGGGGACAGAAGCGGGAGGGCCTCCTACAATGAGCAGTTCTTC. It specifies CASSPGDRSGRASYNEQFF. The variable domain in full, with the rest retrieved from reference TRBV5-1 and TRBJ2-1, is KAGVTQTPRYLIKTRGQQVTLSCSPISGHRSVSWYQQTPGQGLQFLFEYFSETQRNKGNFPGRFSGRQFSNSRSEMNVSTLELGDSALYLCASSPGDRSGRASYNEQFFGPGTRLTVL.

V gene TRBV6-1 combines with J gene TRBJ2-5; D possibly corresponds to TRBD1 (6 bases). The germline CDR1 and CDR2 sequences are MNHNS and SASEGT. The CDR3 length is 13 residues. With 6 bases removed from V and 4 bases from J, the gap between germline ends came to 12 bases. The CDR3 loop is CASSTGLGETQYF. For the CDR3, the DNA is TGTGCCAGCAGCACAGGGTTGGGAGAGACCCAGTACTTC.

J is TRBJ1-3 and V is TRBV7-3; 7 nucleotides align to TRBD1. J was trimmed by 2 bases and V by 0 bases; bases with no gene match: 1. From germline, CDR1 is SGHTA and CDR2 FQGTGA. The length of the CDR3 is 15 residues. The CDR3 bases are TGTGCCAGCAGCTTAACGGGACAGCCTGGAAACACCATATATTTT. Its protein is CASSLTGQPGNTIYF. Together with reference TRBV7-3 and TRBJ1-3, the CDR3 gives the full variable domain: GAGVSQTPSNKVTEKGKYVELRCDPISGHTALYWYRQSLGQGPEFLIYFQGTGAADDSGLPNDRFFAVRPEGSVSTLKIQRTERGDSAVYLCASSLTGQPGNTIYFGEGSWLTVV.

The chain combines TRBV6-5 with TRBJ2-1, with 8 positions matching TRBD2. V shed 7 bases and J 8 bases; nucleotides not matched to a gene: 10. The CDR3 spans 14 residues. CDR1 and CDR2 (germline): MNHEY, SVGAGI. CDR3 DNA: TGTGCCAGCAAACGCACGGGGGGGAGGGATGAGCAGTTCTTC. Its translation: CASKRTGGRDEQFF.

The chain couples TRBV6-5 to TRBJ2-5; D is ambiguous. TRBJ2-7 explains the end of the DNA better; the J call may be wrong. The CDR3 runs to 13 residues. Germline V gene sequence: CDR1 MNHEY, CDR2 SVGAGI. CDR3 in DNA: TGTGCCAGCAGTTACTTCGACTCCTACGAGCAGTACTTC. Translation: CASSYFDSYEQYF.

J is TRBJ2-7 and V is TRBV28; the match to TRBD2 covers 11 bases. The CDR3 spans 17 residues. V was clipped by 6 bases and J by 0 bases; unmatched bases: 10. Germline CDR1 MDHEN, CDR2 SYDVKM. CDR3 DNA sequence: TGTGCCAGCAGGGAGGCGGGACTAGCGGTATACTCCTACGAGCAGTACTTC. It translates to CASREAGLAVYSYEQYF.

V usage is TRBV5-6 and J usage is TRBJ2-3; tentative D call: TRBD2 (6 bases). This CDR3 has 15 amino acids. Germline V gene data show CDR1 as SGHDT and CDR2 as YYEEEE. The V end was cut by 0 bases, the J end by 1 base, with 9 bases between. CDR3 nucleotides: TGTGCCAGCAGCTTGGTCGGGAGAGGCACAGATACGCAGTATTTT. It is translated as CASSLVGRGTDTQYF. Filled out from reference TRBV5-6 and TRBJ2-3, the complete variable domain reads DAGVTQSPTHLIKTRGQQVTLRCSPKSGHDTVSWYQQALGQGPQFIFQYYEEEERQRGNFPDRFSGHQFPNYSSELNVNALLLGDSALYLCASSLVGRGTDTQYFGPGTRLTVL.

The table lists this clone with a count of one. The chain employs TRBV9 and TRBJ2-3; 7 bases are a match to TRBD2. J gave up 2 bases and V 3 bases, and 3 bases lay outside the gene matches. CDR3 length: 14 residues. Germline V lookup: CDR1 SGDLS, CDR2 YYNGEE. The CDR3 loop is CASSATSDTDTQYF. The CDR3 DNA sequence: TGTGCCAGCAGCGCAACTAGCGACACAGATACGCAGTATTTT.

V is TRBV7-2 and J is TRBJ1-1; D might be TRBD1 (5 bases). Trimming stripped 3 bases from V and 3 bases from J, with 11 bases between. CDR3 size: 14 residues. Germline CDR1 SGHTA, CDR2 FQGNSA. CDR3 coding DNA: TGTGCCAGCAGCTTGGGGGGTTTGGACACTGAAGCTTTCTTT. It is translated as CASSLGGLDTEAFF.

The rearrangement uses TRBV20-1 and TRBJ1-1, with a tentative D call TRBD1 (5 bases). The CDR3 sequence is 11 residues long. V shed 6 bases and J shed 3 bases, with 8 bases lying between them. Germline V CDR1 and CDR2: DFQATT, SNEGSKA (reference sequence). The CDR3 sequence: CSALRDTEAFF. The CDR3 region has the DNA TGCAGTGCCCTCAGGGACACTGAAGCTTTCTTT.

The rearrangement joins TRBV5-4 to TRBJ2-7; a possible D gene is TRBD1 (6 bases). The CDR3 length is 18 residues. Between the trimmed V and J ends, which lost 4 bases and 6 bases, there was a span of 29 bases. CDR1 is SGHNT, CDR2 YYREEE, per germline (reference sequence). The DNA of the CDR3 is TGTGCCAGCAGCCCCCACCGGGACACAAGCCCCTTACAGGGCGAGCAGTACTTC. The encoded protein is CASSPHRDTSPLQGEQYF.

The rearrangement links TRBV18 to TRBJ1-2; possibly TRBD1 for D (6 bases). This CDR3 contains 16 residues. From germline, CDR1 is KGHSH and CDR2 LQKENI. V was shortened by 1 base and J by 9 bases, with 21 bases between the two germline ends. CDR3 DNA sequence: TGTGCCAGCTCACCACAAAAGGGGGTCCCCACCGGAAGCTACACCTTC. Its translation is CASSPQKGVPTGSYTF. The full variable domain, completed using reference TRBV18 and TRBJ1-2, is NAGVMQNPRHLVRRRGQEARLRCSPMKGHSHVYWYRQLPEEGLKFMVYLQKENIIDESGMPKERFSAEFPKEGPSILRIQQVVRGDSAAYFCASSPQKGVPTGSYTFGSGTRLTVV.

This clone was counted once. This chain uses TRBV2 with TRBJ1-5, with D perhaps matching TRBD1 (6 bases). The CDR3 runs to 13 residues. CDR1 and CDR2 (germline): SNHLY, FYNNEI. V shed 2 bases and J shed 4 bases, with 6 bases lying between them. The CDR3 is CASSERGNQPQHF. The CDR3 bases are TGTGCCAGCAGTGAAAGGGGGAATCAGCCCCAGCATTTT.

J is TRBJ2-7 and V is TRBV18; 12 bases fit TRBD1. Trimming removed 6 bases from V and 0 bases from J; junction bases left unmatched: 12. The length of the CDR3 is 18 residues. CDR1 is KGHSH, CDR2 LQKENI, per germline. CDR3 amino acids: CASSGPGQGARSSYEQYF. The CDR3 region has the DNA TGTGCCAGCTCCGGGCCGGGACAGGGGGCTCGAAGCTCCTACGAGCAGTACTTC.

This chain uses TRBV5-1 with TRBJ2-5, with D possibly TRBD1 on 5 matching bases. The CDR3 runs to 16 residues. Germline loops: CDR1 SGHRS, CDR2 YFSETQ. The germline V and J ends were trimmed by 3 bases and 1 base, with 16 bases remaining between them. The DNA for the CDR3 is TGCGCCAGCAGCTCCTTCTCGGACATCTCCCAAGAGACCCAGTACTTC. Its protein product is CASSSFSDISQETQYF.